This entry lists 21 T cell receptor beta chains sequenced from one sample in a study of blood T cell repertoires in COVID-19. Profiling relied on immunoSEQ multiplex PCR, and the TCRdb table lists in-frame clones only, not all of them. The sample lists some 350,000 clones; roughly 90% were seen once. Specimen: peripheral blood. The receptor set was obtained from a man aged 18 to 29 with active or convalescent COVID-19.

The CDR3 sequence: CASSQATGWTGSPLHF. As DNA, the CDR3 is TGTGCCAGCAGCCAAGCGACAGGGTGGACGGGTTCACCCCTCCACTTT. V is TRBV4-2 and J is TRBJ1-6; 7 bases fit TRBD1. This CDR3 is 16 amino acids long. The trim removed 1 base at V and 9 bases at J, leaving 9 bases unmatched. CDR1 and CDR2 (germline): LGHNA, YNFKEQ.

V is TRBV6-2 or TRBV6-3 and J is TRBJ2-4, with 8 positions matching TRBD1. This CDR3 comprises 16 residues. The germline V gene has CDR1 MNHEY and CDR2 SVGEGT. V gave up 2 bases and J gave up 0 bases; unmatched junction bases: 3. This CDR3 is CASSYLGTGAKNIQYF. The CDR3 DNA reads as TGTGCCAGCAGTTACCTCGGGACAGGAGCCAAAAACATTCAGTACTTC.

The chain combines TRBV4-2 with TRBJ1-6; D ambiguous. Germline-derived CDR1 and CDR2 are LGHNA and YNFKEQ. This CDR3 contains 12 residues. V dropped 0 bases and J dropped 11 bases, with 5 bases sitting between them. CDR3 in DNA: TGTGCCAGCAGCCAAGAGGCTGCACCCCTCCACTTT. This encodes CASSQEAAPLHF.

V gene TRBV27 combines with J gene TRBJ1-2; TRBD1 matches at 7 bases. Germline V gene sequence: CDR1 MNHEY, CDR2 SMNVEV (reference sequence). The CDR3 length is 13 residues. The J segment lost 8 bases and the V segment lost 0 bases, leaving 3 bases of the junction unmatched. CDR3 loop: CASSLSGGGGYTF. The DNA for the CDR3 is TGTGCCAGCAGTTTATCAGGGGGCGGCGGCTACACCTTC.

This clone was observed once. This chain connects TRBV18 to TRBJ2-2; a possible D gene is TRBD1 (5 bases). Looked up from germline, CDR1 is KGHSH and CDR2 is LQKENI. The ends were cut back, 3 bases at V and 0 bases at J, with 11 bases in the middle. The CDR3 is 16 residues long. Here the CDR3 reads CASSPRDSSNTGELFF. The CDR3 DNA reads as TGTGCCAGCTCACCCAGAGACAGTTCGAACACCGGGGAGCTGTTTTTT. Supplemented by reference TRBV18 and TRBJ2-2, the full variable domain reads NAGVMQNPRHLVRRRGQEARLRCSPMKGHSHVYWYRQLPEEGLKFMVYLQKENIIDESGMPKERFSAEFPKEGPSILRIQQVVRGDSAAYFCASSPRDSSNTGELFFGEGSRLTVL.

The count of this clone is one. The chain links TRBV3-1 (or the pseudogene TRBV3-2) to TRBJ2-1; 8 nucleotides align to TRBD2. Germline lookup yields CDR1 LGHDT and CDR2 YNNKEL (reference sequence). The CDR3 consists of 15 residues. Trimming removed 2 bases from V and 4 bases from J; junction bases left unmatched: 4. As DNA, the CDR3 is TGTGCCAGCAGCCAACTAGCGGGCCTTTACAATGAGCAGTTCTTC. It yields the protein CASSQLAGLYNEQFF.

Written as DNA, the CDR3 is TGTGCCAGCAGTCAACAAAAAACAACTAATGAAAAACTGTTTTTT. This translates into CASSQQKTTNEKLFF. V gene TRBV7-6 combines with J gene TRBJ1-4; D is unclear. Per the germline V gene, CDR1 is SGHVS and CDR2 is FNYEAQ. Trimming took 6 bases from V and 0 from J, leaving 11 bases between them. The length of the CDR3 is 15 residues.

This clone was picked up one time. The gene calls are TRBV3-1 (or the pseudogene TRBV3-2) and TRBJ1-6; the D is unclear. CDR3 length: 14 residues. Germline assignment: CDR1 LGHDT and CDR2 YNNKEL (reference sequence). Trimming took 1 base from V and 7 from J, leaving 8 bases between them. The CDR3 nucleotides are TGTGCCAGCAGCCAAGTCATGGGCAATTCACCCCTCCACTTT. Protein: CASSQVMGNSPLHF.

The chain recombines TRBV19 with TRBJ2-7, with 12 bases aligning to TRBD2. V gave up 5 bases and J gave up 3 bases; unmatched junction bases: 8. Germline V gives CDR1 LNHDA, CDR2 SQIVND (reference sequence). The CDR3 totals 16 residues. The chain's CDR3 is CASSARLAGAVYEQYF. The CDR3 DNA is TGTGCCAGTAGTGCCCGACTAGCGGGAGCGGTCTACGAGCAGTACTTC.

V usage is TRBV21-1 and J usage is TRBJ2-1; the DNA was not used to check the table's D call, TRBD2. TRBV21-1 is a pseudogene locus. The CDR3 extends over 21 amino acids. CDR3 DNA: TGTGCCAGCAGCAAAGGGGCGTGCGGGAGTGCCTGGGGTTACTCCTACAATGAGCAGTTCTTC. Translation gives CASSKGACGSAWGYSYNEQFF.

The chain links TRBV28 to TRBJ1-5, with D perhaps matching TRBD1 (5 bases). V lost 5 bases, J lost 15 bases, and 20 bases lay in between. From germline, CDR1 is MDHEN and CDR2 SYDVKM. The CDR3 is made up of 13 amino acids. The CDR3 bases are TGTGCCAGCAGTATCCTTGCCGGGGGTCGCCGGCATTTT. Amino acids: CASSILAGGRRHF.

This chain connects TRBV24-1 to TRBJ1-1, with 9 bases matching TRBD1. CDR1 is KGHDR, CDR2 SFDVKD, per germline. The CDR3 covers 13 residues. J was trimmed by 3 bases and V by 8 bases; bases with no gene match: 3. CDR3 residues: CATKDRGDTEAFF. The CDR3, as DNA: TGTGCCACCAAAGACAGGGGGGACACTGAAGCTTTCTTT.

V and J are TRBV6-5 and TRBJ2-7, with 10 bases that match TRBD1. Germline CDR1 MNHEY, CDR2 SVGAGI. The CDR3 extends over 15 amino acids. The V and J ends lost 6 bases and 6 bases, in that order; junction bases with no gene match: 11. The CDR3 sequence is CASSNPDRGQVEQYF. Here the CDR3 DNA reads TGTGCCAGCAGCAACCCCGACAGGGGGCAGGTCGAGCAGTACTTC.

The chain joins TRBV27 to TRBJ2-1; D possibly corresponds to TRBD2 (5 bases). CDR3 length: 14 residues. CDR1 MNHEY and CDR2 SMNVEV come from the germline V gene (reference sequence). V dropped 5 bases and J dropped 10 bases, with 18 bases sitting between them. The DNA of the CDR3 is TGTGCCAGCAGTCCGAACGGACTCCCTGGCGAGCAGTTCTTC. As protein: CASSPNGLPGEQFF.

The rearrangement joins TRBV27 to TRBJ1-6; 8 nucleotides agree with TRBD1. The CDR3 totals 15 residues. Germline V CDR1 and CDR2: MNHEY, SMNVEV (reference sequence). With V trimmed by 6 bases and J by 9 bases, 10 bases remained unmatched. CDR3 sequence: CASSDLTGAVSPLHF. CDR3 nucleotides: TGTGCCAGCAGCGACCTGACAGGGGCGGTTTCACCCCTCCACTTT.

V is TRBV12-3 or TRBV12-4 and J is TRBJ2-3; D gene ambiguous. The CDR3 runs 11 residues. V was trimmed by 5 bases and J by 4 bases, leaving 4 bases between them. In DNA, the CDR3 is TGTGCCAGCAGTCTGTCAGATACGCAGTATTTT. This sequence encodes CASSLSDTQYF.

This sequence joins TRBV9 and TRBJ1-2; 7 nucleotides match TRBD1. The CDR3 extends over 15 amino acids. Germline V CDR1 and CDR2: SGDLS, YYNGEE. J gave up 4 bases and V 4 bases, and 10 bases lay outside the gene matches. The CDR3 sequence is CASSTQGQPSYGYTF. The CDR3 DNA is TGTGCCAGCAGCACCCAGGGACAGCCATCCTATGGCTACACCTTC.

With regard to this clone: Its ends do not fully match the called genes, so a read error is possible. J is TRBJ1-4 and V is TRBV7-7; TRBD1 matches at 8 bases. The length of the CDR3 is 15 residues. CDR1 is SSHAT, CDR2 FNYEAQ, per germline (reference sequence). CDR3 residues: CASSSPQGAVEKLFF. The CDR3 DNA follows: TGTGCTAGCAGCTCCCCGCAGGGGGCGGTTGAAAAACTGTTTTTT. Full variable domain (missing parts from reference TRBV7-7 and TRBJ1-4): GAGVSQSPRYKVTKRGQDVTLRCDPISSHATLYWYQQALGQGPEFLTYFNYEAQPDKSGLPSDRFSAERPEGSISTLTIQRTEQRDSAMYRCASSSPQGAVEKLFFGSGTQLSVL.

The rearrangement joins TRBV7-9 to TRBJ2-6; TRBD2 might be the D (6 bases). The V end was cut by 2 bases, the J end by 2 bases, with 7 bases between. The CDR3 is made up of 15 amino acids. Germline assignment: CDR1 SEHNR and CDR2 FQNEAQ (reference sequence). Here the CDR3 DNA reads TGTGCCAGCAGCTTAACGGGAGCTGGGGCCAACGTCCTGACTTTC. As protein: CASSLTGAGANVLTF.

The genes are TRBV28 and TRBJ2-2, with D unresolved. The CDR3 has 14 residues. From germline, CDR1 is MDHEN and CDR2 SYDVKM. Deletions cut 3 bases from V and 6 bases from J, with 11 bases between. CDR3 bases: TGTGCCAGCAGTTTGGGCAGTTTGGCCGGGGAGCTGTTTTTT. Protein: CASSLGSLAGELFF.

The chain combines TRBV4-3 with TRBJ2-1; D gene ambiguous. Germline loops: CDR1 LGHNA, CDR2 YSLEER. CDR3 size: 16 residues. V was trimmed by 0 bases and J by 7 bases, leaving 16 bases between them. CDR3 amino acids: CASSQELTEPSNEQFF. The CDR3 DNA follows: TGCGCCAGCAGCCAAGAGCTCACAGAACCTTCAAATGAGCAGTTCTTC.